One sample yielded the 31 T cell receptor beta chains listed below, sequenced in a study of T-cell reconstitution after alpha-beta-depleted transplantation in children. Unique molecular identifiers were used to barcode this TCRbeta library. From the PCR reads, TCRdb called clonotypes with MiXCR, one entry per CDR3 protein. The top ten clones hold roughly 31% of a sample with approximately 50,000 distinct CDR3 sequences, over 4.5% of them seen once. Sequenced material: PBMCs, mostly from graft donor cells, taken 60 days after TCRalphabeta/CD19-depleted stem cell transplant. All receptors derive from a female patient under 10 years old who had a stem cell transplant for aplastic anemia, so the T cells may come from the graft donor.

At least ten counts were recorded for this clonotype. The chain has TRBV6-2 or TRBV6-3 and TRBJ2-2; perhaps TRBD2 as D (5 bases). CDR3 length: 16 amino acids. The V end lost 2 bases, the J end lost 6 bases, and 16 bases lay between the germline ends. The germline V gene has CDR1 MNHEY and CDR2 SVGEGT. The DNA for the CDR3 is TGTGCCAGCAGTTACCCCGGGGTGACGGTGGCCGGGGAGCTGTTTTTT. It specifies CASSYPGVTVAGELFF.

This clonotype was found many times. The chain links TRBV7-9 to TRBJ2-1; a possible D gene is TRBD1 (5 bases). Trimming took off 6 bases at V and 5 bases at J, with 14 bases between the two ends. Germline V CDR1 and CDR2: SEHNR, FQNEAQ (reference sequence). The CDR3 loop spans 14 amino acids. The CDR3 nucleotides are TGTGCCAGCAGATCCTGGGGCGCCCACAATGAGCAGTTCTTC. It yields the protein CASRSWGAHNEQFF.

Many counts were recorded for this clonotype. The rearrangement uses TRBV12-3 or TRBV12-4 and TRBJ1-6; 8 bases map to TRBD1. This CDR3 is built from 14 residues. The V and J ends lost 2 bases and 10 bases, in that order; junction bases with no gene match: 4. The CDR3 DNA reads TGTGCCAGCAGTTTAAGGACAGGGAGATCACCCCTCCACTTT. It is translated as CASSLRTGRSPLHF.

This clonotype was counted a few times. The chain uses TRBV28 and TRBJ2-6; D remains unclear. Germline CDR1 reads MDHEN; CDR2 reads SYDVKM. The ends were cut back, 6 bases at V and 5 bases at J, with 17 bases in the middle. The CDR3 loop spans 16 amino acids. The CDR3 spells CASSQLLQLWANVLTF. CDR3 DNA sequence: TGTGCCAGCAGCCAACTATTACAGCTCTGGGCCAACGTCCTGACTTTC.

This chain joins TRBV19 and TRBJ2-1; TRBD2 matches 7 bases. Germline V CDR1 and CDR2: LNHDA, SQIVND (reference sequence). With 7 bases clipped from V and 1 base from J, the junction kept 4 bases outside the gene matches. This CDR3 is 14 amino acids long. The CDR3 loop is CASMQGGSYNEQFF. DNA of the CDR3: TGTGCCAGTATGCAGGGAGGGTCCTACAATGAGCAGTTCTTC. The full variable domain, its missing parts supplied by reference TRBV19 and TRBJ2-1, is DGGITQSPKYLFRKEGQNVTLSCEQNLNHDAMYWYRQDPGQGLRLIYYSQIVNDFQKGDIAEGYSVSREKKESFPLTVTSAQKNPTAFYLCASMQGGSYNEQFFGPGTRLTVL.

In this sample, this clonotype turned up many times. The chain has TRBV5-1 and TRBJ2-5, with a possible D match to TRBD1 (5 bases). Germline values: CDR1 SGHRS, CDR2 YFSETQ. Trimming took 1 base from V and 2 from J, leaving 12 bases between them. This CDR3 is built from 15 residues. CDR3 protein: CASSLTGRIQETQYF. The CDR3 DNA reads TGCGCCAGCAGCTTGACAGGCCGAATTCAAGAGACCCAGTACTTC. Variable domain in full (rest from reference TRBV5-1 and TRBJ2-5): KAGVTQTPRYLIKTRGQQVTLSCSPISGHRSVSWYQQTPGQGLQFLFEYFSETQRNKGNFPGRFSGRQFSNSRSEMNVSTLELGDSALYLCASSLTGRIQETQYFGPGTRLLVL.

At least ten counts were recorded for this clonotype. The chain carries TRBV20-1 and TRBJ1-1, with D perhaps matching TRBD1 (5 bases). The CDR3 sequence is 14 residues long. V lost 3 bases to trimming and J lost 0 bases, with 11 bases between them. The germline V gene has CDR1 DFQATT and CDR2 SNEGSKA (reference sequence). CDR3 sequence reads: CSASGAPLNTEAFF. For the CDR3, the DNA is TGCAGTGCTAGTGGGGCCCCCTTGAACACTGAAGCTTTCTTT.

The chain uses TRBV30 and TRBJ1-2; unclear D gene. The CDR3 length is 14 residues. CDR1 GTSNPN and CDR2 SVGIG come from the germline V gene (reference sequence). Trimming cost V 4 bases and J 1 base, with 13 bases left between them. DNA of the CDR3: TGTGCCTGGAAATTTGGCGGAGATAACTATGGCTACACCTTC. Translating it yields CAWKFGGDNYGYTF.

This clonotype was picked up a small number of times. V is TRBV4-2 and J is TRBJ2-4; no definite D call. Germline values: CDR1 LGHNA, CDR2 YNFKEQ. CDR3 length equals 16 residues. V was trimmed by 0 bases and J by 0 bases, leaving 9 bases between them. For the CDR3, the DNA is TGTGCCAGCAGCCAAGAGAGGACCGAAGCCAAAAACATTCAGTACTTC. Protein: CASSQERTEAKNIQYF.

This clonotype showed up many times. The chain carries TRBV12-3 or TRBV12-4 and TRBJ1-2, with D hard to call. The CDR3 has 13 residues. The V end lost 0 bases, the J end lost 4 bases, and 6 bases lay between the germline ends. The CDR3 DNA follows: TGTGCCAGCAGTTTAGCGGAGAGCTATGGCTACACCTTC. As protein: CASSLAESYGYTF.

This clonotype was observed many times. As DNA, the CDR3 is TGCGCCAGCAGCTACGGACAGGGAAGGAACGAAAAACTGTTTTTT. Amino acid sequence: CASSYGQGRNEKLFF. The rearrangement joins TRBV5-1 to TRBJ1-4, with TRBD1 matching 8 bases. Germline assignment: CDR1 SGHRS and CDR2 YFSETQ. The CDR3 contains 15 residues. The ends lost 3 bases at V and 8 bases at J; junction bases unmatched: 9.

In its sample, this clonotype was seen many times. The chain carries TRBV29-1 and TRBJ2-5, with D perhaps assigned TRBD1 or TRBD2 (5 bases each). V lost 4 bases to trimming and J lost 6 bases, with 12 bases between them. Germline CDR1 and CDR2: SQVTM and ANQGSEA. The CDR3 loop spans 12 amino acids. The CDR3 region is CSVGDPGQTQYF. The DNA of the CDR3 is TGCAGCGTTGGGGACCCGGGTCAGACCCAGTACTTC.

This clonotype has ten or more counts. The chain combines TRBV6-5 with TRBJ1-1; D remains ambiguous. Germline loops: CDR1 MNHEY, CDR2 SVGAGI. Trimming pared 6 bases from V and 9 bases from J, leaving 14 bases between. This CDR3 is 12 amino acids long. CDR3 nucleotide sequence: TGTGCCAGCAGCACCCCTCAGGATAAAGCTTTCTTT. Encoded protein: CASSTPQDKAFF.

This clonotype appeared many times. This sequence joins TRBV30 and TRBJ2-7; 8 nucleotides match TRBD1. CDR3 length: 14 residues. The germline V gene has CDR1 GTSNPN and CDR2 SVGIG (reference sequence). V trimming: 2 bases; J trimming: 3 bases; junction bases outside the gene matches: 6. CDR3 protein: CAWSLAGGFYEQYF. The CDR3 region has the DNA TGTGCCTGGAGTTTGGCAGGGGGCTTCTACGAGCAGTACTTC.

This clonotype was seen repeatedly, ten times or more. The V call is TRBV20-1, the J call TRBJ2-3; possible D gene TRBD2, 5 bases. Germline CDR1 DFQATT, CDR2 SNEGSKA (reference sequence). The V end was cut by 2 bases, the J end by 4 bases, with 13 bases between. This CDR3 spans 14 amino acids. CDR3 DNA sequence: TGCAGTGCTAGATCGGGCCTCGGGGCAGATACGCAGTATTTT. This translates into CSARSGLGADTQYF.

This clonotype was counted at least ten times. V is TRBV7-8 and J is TRBJ2-7; D gene ambiguous. This CDR3 is 12 amino acids long. Trimming removed 5 bases from V and 5 bases from J, with 10 bases in between. Germline V CDR1 and CDR2: SGHVS, FQNEAQ. The CDR3 nucleotides read TGTGCCAGCAGCCCCCATGCGGACGAGCAGTACTTC. As protein: CASSPHADEQYF.

This clonotype was counted at least ten times. The CDR3 region is CASSLVSWDRSTYEQYF. CDR3 bases: TGTGCCAGCAGTTTAGTGAGCTGGGACAGGTCCACCTACGAGCAGTACTTC. This sequence joins TRBV12-3 or TRBV12-4 and TRBJ2-7; the match to TRBD1 covers 8 bases. The CDR3 is made up of 17 amino acids. Trimming cost V 1 base and J 2 bases; bases outside gene matches: 10.

This clonotype was seen at least ten times. The rearrangement joins TRBV12-3 or TRBV12-4 to TRBJ2-1; unclear D gene. The CDR3 length is 15 residues. Trimming cost V 5 bases and J 7 bases, with 18 bases left between them. The CDR3: CASSPRADRNNEQFF. The DNA for the CDR3 is TGTGCCAGCAGTCCCCGGGCGGATCGAAATAATGAGCAGTTCTTC.

This clonotype has a count of ten or more. The V gene is TRBV6-5, the J gene TRBJ1-2, with D tentatively TRBD1 (5 bases). The CDR3 has 13 amino acids. Trimming took 7 bases from V and 4 from J, leaving 13 bases between them. Germline V lookup: CDR1 MNHEY, CDR2 SVGAGI. The CDR3 region is CASTTGGGYGYTF. The CDR3 coding sequence is TGTGCCAGCACCACTGGGGGGGGCTATGGCTACACCTTC.

This clonotype was picked up many times. The chain joins TRBV10-2 to TRBJ2-2, with D unclear. This CDR3 has 14 amino acids. The V gene's germline CDR1 is WSHSY and CDR2 SAAADI. V shed 4 bases and J shed 3 bases, with 9 bases lying between them. CDR3 nucleotides: TGCGCCAGCAGTGTTGTCATGGACACCGGGGAGCTGTTTTTT. Translating gives CASSVVMDTGELFF.

This clonotype has at least ten counts. V usage is TRBV7-9 and J usage is TRBJ2-5; TRBD1 aligns across 8 bases. Germline loops: CDR1 SEHNR, CDR2 FQNEAQ (reference sequence). The CDR3 has 17 residues. V shed 0 bases and J 1 base; nucleotides not matched to a gene: 7. CDR3 protein: CASSLAALGQAQETQYF. The CDR3 DNA sequence: TGTGCCAGCAGCTTAGCGGCCTTGGGACAGGCCCAAGAGACCCAGTACTTC.

The chain combines TRBV6-4 with TRBJ2-7; 10 positions match TRBD2. The ends lost 2 bases at V and 3 bases at J; junction bases unmatched: 1. The CDR3 has 14 amino acids. Germline lookup yields CDR1 MRHNA and CDR2 SNTAGT. The CDR3: CASSDSGRDYEQYF. The CDR3 DNA reads as TGTGCCAGCAGTGACAGCGGGAGGGACTACGAGCAGTACTTC.

This clonotype was seen only a few times. The rearrangement joins TRBV20-1 to TRBJ2-2; tentatively, D is TRBD1 or TRBD2 (6 bases each). The CDR3 is 14 amino acids. Per germline, CDR1 DFQATT and CDR2 SNEGSKA (reference sequence). V lost 3 bases and J lost 6, with 14 bases in between. CDR3 residues: CSASKGGGPGELFF. DNA of the CDR3: TGCAGTGCTAGTAAGGGGGGCGGTCCCGGGGAGCTGTTTTTT.

This clonotype was detected ten times or more. The chain has TRBV24-1 and TRBJ2-1; D could derive from TRBD1 or TRBD2 (5 bases each). The germline V and J ends were trimmed by 4 bases and 3 bases, with 12 bases remaining between them. The CDR3 sequence is 15 residues long. CDR1 is KGHDR, CDR2 SFDVKD, per germline. CDR3 bases: TGTGCCACCAGTGACCCGGGGCTAGTCTACAATGAGCAGTTCTTC. Its protein product is CATSDPGLVYNEQFF.

This clonotype has a count of ten or more. V usage is TRBV5-6 and J usage is TRBJ2-2; perhaps TRBD2 as D (6 bases). The CDR3 is 14 amino acids. V lost 1 base and J lost 4, with 8 bases in between. Germline CDR1 and CDR2: SGHDT and YYEEEE. This chain's CDR3 is CASSLPEGTGELFF. For the CDR3, the DNA is TGTGCCAGCAGCTTGCCGGAGGGCACCGGGGAGCTGTTTTTT.

In its sample, this clonotype was seen many times. V usage is TRBV20-1 and J usage is TRBJ2-7; 10 positions agree with TRBD1. Germline assignment: CDR1 DFQATT and CDR2 SNEGSKA (reference sequence). The V gene end was trimmed by 4 bases and the J gene end by 6 bases; junction bases not matched to a gene: 3. The length of the CDR3 is 12 residues. CDR3 sequence: CSATRDRGEQYF. The CDR3 coding sequence is TGCAGTGCTACCCGGGACAGGGGCGAGCAGTACTTC.

This clonotype was counted at least ten times. This chain joins TRBV7-3 and TRBJ2-1; D ambiguous. Germline V gene data show CDR1 as SGHTA and CDR2 as FQGTGA. The CDR3 extends over 15 amino acids. V dropped 5 bases and J dropped 1 base, with 12 bases sitting between them. The DNA for the CDR3 is TGTGCCAGCAGCCCCCGTTCTGGTTCCTACAATGAGCAGTTCTTC. It codes for CASSPRSGSYNEQFF. Full variable domain (outside the CDR3, taken from reference TRBV7-3 and TRBJ2-1): GAGVSQTPSNKVTEKGKYVELRCDPISGHTALYWYRQSLGQGPEFLIYFQGTGAADDSGLPNDRFFAVRPEGSVSTLKIQRTERGDSAVYLCASSPRSGSYNEQFFGPGTRLTVL.

This clonotype was found once. A much larger clone is a single base away; this may be a read error. V gene TRBV9 combines with J gene TRBJ2-3, with a possible D match to TRBD1 (6 bases). Per the germline V gene, CDR1 is SGDLS and CDR2 is YYNGEE. The CDR3 contains 16 residues. As DNA, the CDR3 is TGTGCCAGCAGCGTAGCTGGTCGCAGGGGCACAGATACGCTGTATTTT. Translated, it gives CASSVAGRRGTDTLYF.

This clonotype was observed at least ten times. The rearrangement uses TRBV6-6 and TRBJ1-1; 7 nucleotides match TRBD1. CDR1 and CDR2 (germline): MNHNY, SVGAGI (reference sequence). The CDR3 length is 14 residues. With 5 bases clipped from V and 2 bases from J, the junction kept 5 bases outside the gene matches. The CDR3 DNA reads TGTGCCAGCAGTGCAGACAGGGCTAACACTGAAGCTTTCTTT. It translates to CASSADRANTEAFF.

This clonotype has a count of ten or more. This chain joins TRBV11-2 and TRBJ2-5; TRBD2 might be the D (5 bases). The V and J ends lost 8 bases and 5 bases respectively, with 9 bases between them. This CDR3 has 11 amino acids. Germline loops: CDR1 SGHAT, CDR2 FQNNGV. CDR3 sequence reads: CASGRGETQYF. The CDR3 DNA reads as TGTGCCAGCGGACGCGGGGAGACCCAGTACTTC.

This clonotype has a count of ten or more. The V call is TRBV6-6, the J call TRBJ2-3; 10 positions agree with TRBD2. The germline CDR1 and CDR2 sequences are MNHNY and SVGAGI (reference sequence). After removal of 5 bases from V and 1 base from J, the junction contained 6 bases not matched to a gene. The CDR3 has 16 amino acids. CDR3 DNA sequence: TGTGCCAGCAGTCCAGGGACTAGCGCCCGCACAGATACGCAGTATTTT. Translated, it gives CASSPGTSARTDTQYF.